The rows below give T cell receptor beta chains drawn from one sample of a study of T-cell memory formation after mild COVID-19. Each CDR3 protein is one row after TCRdb ran MiXCR on the 5' RACE reads. The data contain just over 350,000 distinct CDR3 sequences, approximately 15% of them seen just once; the ten biggest clones take up about 22%. The sample consisted of PBMCs or a T cell subset sorted from them (not recorded which). These receptor sequences come from a man aged 18 to 29 who had mild COVID-19 (a few samples of this study predate the infection). Cell type and time point are not known. Each CDR3 is given with its conserved first and last residue. D genes are given only for firm matches. Expanded clones get a size class; other rows say once, few or many, or leave the size out.

>TRBV29-1|TRBJ1-2|TRBD1|.
CSVSGTGGWGYGYTF
TGCAGCGTCTCCGGGACAGGGGGCTGGGGCTATGGCTACACCTTC
>TRBV20-1|TRBJ1-4|TRBD1|few
CSAQTGTSEKLFF
TGCAGTGCCCAGACAGGGACTAGCGAAAAACTGTTTTTT
>TRBV6-6|TRBJ1-6|TRBD1|few
CASSYLDRDRGSPLHF
TGTGCCAGCAGTTACTTGGACAGGGACAGAGGATCACCCCTCCACTTT
>TRBV29-1|TRBJ2-3|.|.
CSVEKGGGTDTQYF
TGCAGCGTTGAAAAGGGGGGAGGCACAGATACGCAGTATTTT
>TRBV4-2|TRBJ1-1|.|.
CASSQPGGREGLAFF
TGTGCCAGCAGCCAACCGGGGGGCCGGGAGGGGTTAGCTTTCTTT
>TRBV15|TRBJ2-3|.|.
CATSRPLAASTDTQYF
TGTGCCACCAGCAGGCCTTTAGCGGCTAGCACAGATACGCAGTATTTT
>TRBV6-2/TRBV6-3|TRBJ2-7|.|.
CASAQSYYEQYF
TGTGCCAGCGCCCAGTCCTATTACGAGCAGTACTTC
>TRBV20-1|TRBJ1-1|.|.
CSASEGVNTEAFF
TGCAGTGCTAGTGAGGGGGTTAACACTGAAGCTTTCTTT
>TRBV28|TRBJ2-3|.|few
CASSTLTGRGGTDTQYF
TGTGCCAGCAGCACCCTTACAGGGCGGGGAGGCACAGATACGCAGTATTTT
>TRBV6-2/TRBV6-3|TRBJ1-2|.|many
CASSPAGDGSNYGYTF
TGTGCCAGCAGCCCGGCGGGGGACGGATCTAACTATGGCTACACCTTC
>TRBV14|TRBJ1-2|.|.
CASSPRSGGLGYTF
TGTGCCAGCAGCCCTCGTAGCGGGGGCCTTGGCTACACCTTC
>TRBV18|TRBJ2-5|TRBD2|.
CASSPMNPGLAGQETQYF
TGTGCCAGCTCACCGATGAATCCGGGACTAGCGGGGCAGGAGACCCAGTACTTC